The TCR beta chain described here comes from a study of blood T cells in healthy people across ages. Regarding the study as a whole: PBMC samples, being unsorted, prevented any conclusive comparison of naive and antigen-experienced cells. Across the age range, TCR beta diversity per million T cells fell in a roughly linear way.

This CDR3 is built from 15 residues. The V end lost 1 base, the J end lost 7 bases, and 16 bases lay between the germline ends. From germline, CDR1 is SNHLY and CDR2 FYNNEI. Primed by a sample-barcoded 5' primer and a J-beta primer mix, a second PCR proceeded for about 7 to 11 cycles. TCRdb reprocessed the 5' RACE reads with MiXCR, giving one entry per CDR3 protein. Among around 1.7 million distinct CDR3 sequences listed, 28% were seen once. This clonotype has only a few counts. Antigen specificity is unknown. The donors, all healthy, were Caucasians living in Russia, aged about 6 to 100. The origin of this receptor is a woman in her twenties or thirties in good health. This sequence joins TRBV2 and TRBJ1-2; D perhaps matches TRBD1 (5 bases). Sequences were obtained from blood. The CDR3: CASSEVFGGTGGYTF. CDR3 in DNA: TGTGCCAGCAGTGAAGTGTTCGGGGGAACCGGTGGCTACACCTTC. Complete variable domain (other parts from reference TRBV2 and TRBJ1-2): EPEVTQTPSHQVTQMGQEVILRCVPISNHLYFYWYRQILGQKVEFLVSFYNNEISEKSEIFDDQFSVERPDGSNFTLKIRSTKLEDSAMYFCASSEVFGGTGGYTFGSGTRLTVV.